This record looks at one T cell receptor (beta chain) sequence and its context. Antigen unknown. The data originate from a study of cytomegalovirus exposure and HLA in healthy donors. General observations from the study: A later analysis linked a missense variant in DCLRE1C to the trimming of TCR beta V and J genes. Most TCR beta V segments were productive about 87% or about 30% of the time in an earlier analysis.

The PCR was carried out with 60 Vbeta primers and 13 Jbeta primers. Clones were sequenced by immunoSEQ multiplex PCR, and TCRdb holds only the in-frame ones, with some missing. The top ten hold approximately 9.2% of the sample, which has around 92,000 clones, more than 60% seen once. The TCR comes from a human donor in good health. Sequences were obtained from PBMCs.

The CDR3 bases are TGTGCCTGGAGGCTCGGGAGGGAAACCTACGAGCAGTACTTC. It specifies CAWRLGRETYEQYF. The gene calls are TRBV30 and TRBJ2-7; 8 nucleotides line up with TRBD2. Germline V gene lookup returns CDR1 GTSNPN and CDR2 SVGIG (reference sequence). With V trimmed by 3 bases and J by 2 bases, 6 bases remained unmatched. This CDR3 spans 14 amino acids.